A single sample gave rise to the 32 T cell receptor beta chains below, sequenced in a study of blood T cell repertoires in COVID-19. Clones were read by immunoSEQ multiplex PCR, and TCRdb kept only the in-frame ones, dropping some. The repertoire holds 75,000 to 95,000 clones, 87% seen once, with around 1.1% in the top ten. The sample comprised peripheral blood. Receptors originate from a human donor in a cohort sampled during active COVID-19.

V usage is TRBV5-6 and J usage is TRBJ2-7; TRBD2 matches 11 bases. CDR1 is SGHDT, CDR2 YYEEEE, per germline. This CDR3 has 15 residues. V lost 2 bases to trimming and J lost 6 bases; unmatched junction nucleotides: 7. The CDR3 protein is CASSFPLAGEREQYF. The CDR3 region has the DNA TGTGCCAGCAGCTTCCCACTAGCGGGAGAGCGCGAGCAGTACTTC.

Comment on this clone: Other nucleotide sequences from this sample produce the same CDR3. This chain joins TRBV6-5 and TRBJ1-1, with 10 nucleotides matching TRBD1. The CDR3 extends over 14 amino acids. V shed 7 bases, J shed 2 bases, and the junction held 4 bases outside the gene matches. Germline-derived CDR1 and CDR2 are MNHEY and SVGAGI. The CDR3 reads CASTRDRGNTEAFF. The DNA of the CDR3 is TGTGCCAGCACTCGGGACAGGGGAAACACTGAAGCTTTCTTT.

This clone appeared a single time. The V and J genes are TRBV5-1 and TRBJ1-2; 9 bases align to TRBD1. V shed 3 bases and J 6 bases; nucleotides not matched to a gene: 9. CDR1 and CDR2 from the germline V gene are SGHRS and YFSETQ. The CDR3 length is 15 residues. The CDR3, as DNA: TGCGCCAGCAGCTGGGGGGACAGGGAAGGGAATGGCTACACCTTC. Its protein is CASSWGDREGNGYTF.

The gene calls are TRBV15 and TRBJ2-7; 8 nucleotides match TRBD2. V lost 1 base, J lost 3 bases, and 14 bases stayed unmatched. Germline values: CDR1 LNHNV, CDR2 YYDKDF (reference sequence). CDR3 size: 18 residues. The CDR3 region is CATSRGTTGTSGIYEQYF. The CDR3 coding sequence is TGTGCCACCAGCAGAGGGACAACCGGGACTAGTGGCATCTACGAGCAGTACTTC. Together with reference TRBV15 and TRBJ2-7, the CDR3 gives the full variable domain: DAMVIQNPRYQVTQFGKPVTLSCSQTLNHNVMYWYQQKSSQAPKLLFHYYDKDFNNEADTPDNFQSRRPNTSFCFLDIRSPGLGDTAMYLCATSRGTTGTSGIYEQYFGPGTRLTVT.

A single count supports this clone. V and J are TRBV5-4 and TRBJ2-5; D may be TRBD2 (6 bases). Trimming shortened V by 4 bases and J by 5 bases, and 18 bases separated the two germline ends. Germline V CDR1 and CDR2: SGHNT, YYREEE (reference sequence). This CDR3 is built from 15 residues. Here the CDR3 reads CASSPTAAGRETQYF. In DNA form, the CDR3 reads TGTGCCAGCAGCCCCACAGCGGCGGGGAGGGAGACCCAGTACTTC. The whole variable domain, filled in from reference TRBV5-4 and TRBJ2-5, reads ETGVTQSPTHLIKTRGQQVTLRCSSQSGHNTVSWYQQALGQGPQFIFQYYREEENGRGNFPPRFSGLQFPNYSSELNVNALELDDSALYLCASSPTAAGRETQYFGPGTRLLVL.

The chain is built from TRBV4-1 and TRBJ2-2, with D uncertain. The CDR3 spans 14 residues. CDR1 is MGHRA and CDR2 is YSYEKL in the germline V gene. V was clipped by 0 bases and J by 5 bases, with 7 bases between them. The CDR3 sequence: CASSQDRVTGELFF. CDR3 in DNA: TGCGCCAGCAGCCAAGATCGAGTAACCGGGGAGCTGTTTTTT.

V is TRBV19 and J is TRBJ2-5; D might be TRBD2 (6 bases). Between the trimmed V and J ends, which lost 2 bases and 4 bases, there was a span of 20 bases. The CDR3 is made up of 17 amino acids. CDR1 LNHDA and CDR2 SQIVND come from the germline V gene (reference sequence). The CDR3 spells CASSIRGDAGSRETQYF. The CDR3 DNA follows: TGTGCCAGTAGTATACGCGGGGATGCGGGATCTCGAGAGACCCAGTACTTC.

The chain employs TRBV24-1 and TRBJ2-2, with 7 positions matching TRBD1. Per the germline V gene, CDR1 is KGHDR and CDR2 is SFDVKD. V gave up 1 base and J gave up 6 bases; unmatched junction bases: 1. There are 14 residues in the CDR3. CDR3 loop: CATSDLGGAGELFF. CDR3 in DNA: TGTGCCACCAGTGATTTAGGGGGCGCCGGGGAGCTGTTTTTT.

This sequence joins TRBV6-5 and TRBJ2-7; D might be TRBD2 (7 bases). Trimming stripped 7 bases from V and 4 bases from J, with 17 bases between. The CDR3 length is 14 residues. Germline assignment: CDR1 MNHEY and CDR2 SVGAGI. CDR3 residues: CASTLGGEGYEQYF. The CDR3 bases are TGTGCCAGCACCTTAGGGGGGGAGGGATACGAGCAGTACTTC.

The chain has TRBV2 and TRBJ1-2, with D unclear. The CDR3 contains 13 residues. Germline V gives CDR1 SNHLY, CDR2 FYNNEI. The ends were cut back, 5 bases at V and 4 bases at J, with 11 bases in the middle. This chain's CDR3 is CASSMEGFYGYTF. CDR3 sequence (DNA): TGTGCCAGCAGTATGGAGGGCTTCTATGGCTACACCTTC.

CDR3 sequence (DNA): TGTGCCAGTACCTTAAGACGGGGGTCTGGAAACACCATATATTTT. Translated, it gives CASTLRRGSGNTIYF. The chain has TRBV19 and TRBJ1-3, with D possibly TRBD1 on 5 matching bases. V lost 7 bases and J lost 1, with 14 bases in between. Germline loops: CDR1 LNHDA, CDR2 SQIVND (reference sequence). The CDR3 has 15 amino acids.

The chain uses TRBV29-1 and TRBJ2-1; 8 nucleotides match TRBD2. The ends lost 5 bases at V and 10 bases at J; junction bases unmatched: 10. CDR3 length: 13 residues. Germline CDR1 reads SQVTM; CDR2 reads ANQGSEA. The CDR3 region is CSVFDAGTREQFF. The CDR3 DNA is TGCAGCGTTTTCGACGCAGGGACTAGGGAGCAGTTCTTC.

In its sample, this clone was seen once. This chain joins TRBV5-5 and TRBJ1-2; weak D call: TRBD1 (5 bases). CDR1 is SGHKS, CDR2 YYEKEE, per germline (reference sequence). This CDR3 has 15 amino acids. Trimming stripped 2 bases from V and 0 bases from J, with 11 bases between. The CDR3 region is CASSLSGGANYGYTF. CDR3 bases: TGTGCCAGCAGCTTATCCGGGGGAGCTAACTATGGCTACACCTTC.

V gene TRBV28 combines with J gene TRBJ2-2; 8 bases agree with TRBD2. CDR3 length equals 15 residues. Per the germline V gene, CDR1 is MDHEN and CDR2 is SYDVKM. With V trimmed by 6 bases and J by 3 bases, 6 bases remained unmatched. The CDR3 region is CASRTGGAYTGELFF. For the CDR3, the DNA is TGTGCCAGCAGGACGGGGGGGGCATACACCGGGGAGCTGTTTTTT. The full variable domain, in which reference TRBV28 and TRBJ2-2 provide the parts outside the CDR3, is DVKVTQSSRYLVKRTGEKVFLECVQDMDHENMFWYRQDPGLGLRLIYFSYDVKMKEKGDIPEGYSVSREKKERFSLILESASTNQTSMYLCASRTGGAYTGELFFGEGSRLTVL.

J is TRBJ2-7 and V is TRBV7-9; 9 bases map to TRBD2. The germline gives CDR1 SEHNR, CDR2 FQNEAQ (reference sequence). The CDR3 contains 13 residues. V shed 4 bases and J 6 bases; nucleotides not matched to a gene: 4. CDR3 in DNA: TGTGCCAGCAGCTCGGGAGCGGGAGGCGAGCAGTACTTC. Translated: CASSSGAGGEQYF.

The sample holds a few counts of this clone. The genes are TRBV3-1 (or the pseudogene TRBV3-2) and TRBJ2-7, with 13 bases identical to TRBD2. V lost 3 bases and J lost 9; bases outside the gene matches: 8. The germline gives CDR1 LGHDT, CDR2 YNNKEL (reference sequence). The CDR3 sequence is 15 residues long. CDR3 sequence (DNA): TGTGCCAGCAGCCACGGACTAGCGGGAGAATCCTCGCAGTACTTC. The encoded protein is CASSHGLAGESSQYF.

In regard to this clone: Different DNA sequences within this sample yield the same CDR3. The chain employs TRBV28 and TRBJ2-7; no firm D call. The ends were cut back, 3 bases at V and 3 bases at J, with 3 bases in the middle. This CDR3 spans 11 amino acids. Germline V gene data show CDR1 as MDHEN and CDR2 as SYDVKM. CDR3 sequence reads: CASSLYYEQYF. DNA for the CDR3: TGTGCCAGCAGTTTGTACTACGAGCAGTACTTC.

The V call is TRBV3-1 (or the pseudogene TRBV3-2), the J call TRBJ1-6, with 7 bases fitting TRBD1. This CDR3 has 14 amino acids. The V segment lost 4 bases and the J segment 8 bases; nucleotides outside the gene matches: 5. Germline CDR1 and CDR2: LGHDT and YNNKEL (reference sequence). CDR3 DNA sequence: TGTGCCAGCAGCCTCCGGGACAGCTATTCACCCCTCCACTTT. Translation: CASSLRDSYSPLHF.

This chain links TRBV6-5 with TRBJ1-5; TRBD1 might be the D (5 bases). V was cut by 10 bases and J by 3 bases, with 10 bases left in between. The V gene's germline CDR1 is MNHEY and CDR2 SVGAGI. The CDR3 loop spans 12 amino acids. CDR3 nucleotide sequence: TGTGCCACCAGGGAGGTCAATCAGCCCCAGCATTTT. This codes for CATREVNQPQHF.

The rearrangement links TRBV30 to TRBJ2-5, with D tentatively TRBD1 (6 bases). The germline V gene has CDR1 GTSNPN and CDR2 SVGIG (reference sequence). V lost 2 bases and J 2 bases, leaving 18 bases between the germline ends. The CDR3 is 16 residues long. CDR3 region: CAWSRRGRGRQETQYF. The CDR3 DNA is TGTGCCTGGAGTCGAAGAGGCAGGGGAAGGCAAGAGACCCAGTACTTC.

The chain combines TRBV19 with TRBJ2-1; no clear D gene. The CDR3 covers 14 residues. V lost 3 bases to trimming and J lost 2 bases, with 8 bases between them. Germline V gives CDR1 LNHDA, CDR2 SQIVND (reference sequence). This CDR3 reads CASSIEETYNEQFF. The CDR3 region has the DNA TGTGCCAGTAGTATCGAGGAAACCTACAATGAGCAGTTCTTC.

CDR3 DNA sequence: TGTGCCAGCACCCTGACGGGAGAGTATGGCTACACCTTC. This translates into CASTLTGEYGYTF. The V call is TRBV7-9, the J call TRBJ1-2; D remains unclear. This CDR3 has 13 amino acids. CDR1 is SEHNR, CDR2 FQNEAQ, per germline (reference sequence). Deletions cut 7 bases from V and 5 bases from J, with 14 bases between.

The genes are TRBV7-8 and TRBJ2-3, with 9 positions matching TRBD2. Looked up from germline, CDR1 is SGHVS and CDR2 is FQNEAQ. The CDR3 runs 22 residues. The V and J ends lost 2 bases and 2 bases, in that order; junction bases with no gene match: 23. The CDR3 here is CASSLTMPRGWLAGRPTDTQYF. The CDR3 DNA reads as TGTGCCAGCAGCTTAACGATGCCAAGAGGGTGGCTAGCGGGACGCCCCACAGATACGCAGTATTTT.

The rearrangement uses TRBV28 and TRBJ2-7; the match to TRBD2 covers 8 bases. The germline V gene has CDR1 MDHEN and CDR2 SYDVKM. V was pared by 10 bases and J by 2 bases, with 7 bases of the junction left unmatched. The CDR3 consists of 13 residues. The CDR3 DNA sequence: TGTGCCACCGACGGGGGGGCACCCTACGAGCAGTACTTC. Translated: CATDGGAPYEQYF.

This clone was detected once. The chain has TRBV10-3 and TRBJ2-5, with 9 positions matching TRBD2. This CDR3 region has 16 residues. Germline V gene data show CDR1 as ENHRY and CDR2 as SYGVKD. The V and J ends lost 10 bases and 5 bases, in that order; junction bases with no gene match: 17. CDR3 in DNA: TGTGCCACCCACCCCGCCATAGCGGGAGCGAGGGAGACCCAGTACTTC. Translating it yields CATHPAIAGARETQYF.

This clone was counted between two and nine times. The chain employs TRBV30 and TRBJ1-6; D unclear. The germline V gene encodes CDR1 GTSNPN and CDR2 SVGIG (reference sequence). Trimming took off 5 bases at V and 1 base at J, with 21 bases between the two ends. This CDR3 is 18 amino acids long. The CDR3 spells CAWSRGPSGGSYNSPLHF. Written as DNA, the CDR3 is TGTGCCTGGTCCCGTGGACCGTCCGGAGGGTCCTATAATTCACCCCTCCACTTT.

The DNA of the CDR3 is TGTGCCAGCAGCTTAAAGGGCGGGAGAGGCTACAATGAGCAGTTCTTC. Residues: CASSLKGGRGYNEQFF. The V call is TRBV7-2, the J call TRBJ2-1, with 7 nucleotides matching TRBD2. V lost 2 bases to trimming and J lost 3 bases; unmatched junction nucleotides: 7. CDR3 length equals 16 residues. CDR1 is SGHTA, CDR2 FQGNSA, per germline.

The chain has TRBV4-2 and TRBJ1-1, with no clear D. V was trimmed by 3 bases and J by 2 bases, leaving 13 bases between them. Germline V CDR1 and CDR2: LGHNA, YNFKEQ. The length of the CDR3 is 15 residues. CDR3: CASSQLEGFNTEAFF. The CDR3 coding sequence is TGTGCCAGCAGCCAGTTGGAGGGATTTAACACTGAAGCTTTCTTT.

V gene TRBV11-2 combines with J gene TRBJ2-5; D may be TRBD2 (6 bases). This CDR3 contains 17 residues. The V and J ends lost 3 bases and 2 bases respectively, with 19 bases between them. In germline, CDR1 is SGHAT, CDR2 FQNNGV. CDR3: CASSFGGLRSTQETQYF. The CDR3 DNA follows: TGTGCCAGCAGCTTCGGGGGACTGCGGAGCACGCAAGAGACCCAGTACTTC. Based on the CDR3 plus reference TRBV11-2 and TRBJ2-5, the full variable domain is EAGVAQSPRYKIIEKRQSVAFWCNPISGHATLYWYQQILGQGPKLLIQFQNNGVVDDSQLPKDRFSAERLKGVDSTLKIQPAKLEDSAVYLCASSFGGLRSTQETQYFGPGTRLLVL.

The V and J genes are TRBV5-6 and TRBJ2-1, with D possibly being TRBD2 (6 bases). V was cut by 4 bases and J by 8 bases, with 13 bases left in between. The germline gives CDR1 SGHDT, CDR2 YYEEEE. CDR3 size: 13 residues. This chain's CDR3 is CASSPTSGYEQFF. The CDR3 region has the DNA TGTGCCAGCAGCCCGACTAGTGGCTATGAGCAGTTCTTC.

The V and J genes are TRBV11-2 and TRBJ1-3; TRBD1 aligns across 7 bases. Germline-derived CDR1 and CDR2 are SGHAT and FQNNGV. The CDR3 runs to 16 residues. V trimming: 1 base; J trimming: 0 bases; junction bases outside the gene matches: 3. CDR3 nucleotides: TGTGCCAGCAGCTTAGGGACAGGTTTCTCTGGAAACACCATATATTTT. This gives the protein CASSLGTGFSGNTIYF. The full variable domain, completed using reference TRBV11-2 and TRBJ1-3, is EAGVAQSPRYKIIEKRQSVAFWCNPISGHATLYWYQQILGQGPKLLIQFQNNGVVDDSQLPKDRFSAERLKGVDSTLKIQPAKLEDSAVYLCASSLGTGFSGNTIYFGEGSWLTVV.

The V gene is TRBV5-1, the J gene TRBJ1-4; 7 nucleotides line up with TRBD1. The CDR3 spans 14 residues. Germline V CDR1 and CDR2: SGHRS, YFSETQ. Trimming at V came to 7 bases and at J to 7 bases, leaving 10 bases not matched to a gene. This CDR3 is CASSGAGGGEKLFF. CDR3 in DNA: TGCGCCAGCTCCGGGGCAGGGGGAGGTGAAAAACTGTTTTTT.